These 7 T cell receptor beta chains came from one sample sequenced in a study of cytomegalovirus exposure and HLA in healthy donors. This PCR relied on a set of 60 Vbeta primers and 13 Jbeta primers. Using immunoSEQ multiplex PCR, the repertoire was profiled, and TCRdb retains in-frame clones only, with some absent. The sample contains 120,000 to 150,000 clones, around 66% of which appear only once. Sequencing used PBMCs. These receptor sequences come from a woman aged 60-70 years in good health and CMV-seronegative.

This clone showed up just a few times. The V gene is TRBV5-4, the J gene TRBJ2-2; 11 bases match TRBD2. Germline V gene lookup returns CDR1 SGHNT and CDR2 YYREEE (reference sequence). With 1 base clipped from V and 1 base from J, the junction kept 9 bases outside the gene matches. The CDR3 loop spans 19 amino acids. CDR3 sequence: CASSLRSGRAIQNTGELFF. The DNA for the CDR3 is TGTGCCAGCAGCTTGCGTAGCGGGAGGGCCATACAGAACACCGGGGAGCTGTTTTTT.

This chain uses TRBV5-4 with TRBJ2-7, with 8 bases identical to TRBD1. The CDR3 loop spans 15 amino acids. The junction had 11 bases not matched to a gene; V was cut back by 4 bases and J by 5 bases. The germline V gene encodes CDR1 SGHNT and CDR2 YYREEE (reference sequence). This CDR3 reads CASSRRARGQNEQYF. The CDR3 nucleotides read TGTGCCAGCAGCAGGCGGGCCAGGGGGCAAAACGAGCAGTACTTC. Complete variable domain (other parts from reference TRBV5-4 and TRBJ2-7): ETGVTQSPTHLIKTRGQQVTLRCSSQSGHNTVSWYQQALGQGPQFIFQYYREEENGRGNFPPRFSGLQFPNYSSELNVNALELDDSALYLCASSRRARGQNEQYFGPGTRLTVT.

Comments on this clone: Mismatch with germline at one junction end may stem from a read error. CDR3 nucleotide sequence: TGTGCCGGCAGCGTGAGAGCCGAGGGGGTTAACTATGGCTACACCTTC. Amino acids: CAGSVRAEGVNYGYTF. This chain joins TRBV9 and TRBJ1-2, with D possibly TRBD1 on 6 matching bases. The germline V gene has CDR1 SGDLS and CDR2 YYNGEE. This CDR3 comprises 16 residues.

The chain has TRBV28 and TRBJ1-2; no clear D gene. Looked up from germline, CDR1 is MDHEN and CDR2 is SYDVKM. This CDR3 comprises 14 residues. Trimming took 5 bases from V and 5 from J, leaving 15 bases between them. The CDR3 here is CASSPLAVGYGYTF. The CDR3 DNA reads as TGTGCCAGCAGTCCCCTGGCGGTCGGATATGGCTACACCTTC.

V and J are TRBV29-1 and TRBJ2-2; 9 bases fit TRBD2. CDR3 size: 16 residues. V trimming: 6 bases; J trimming: 5 bases; junction bases outside the gene matches: 13. Germline values: CDR1 SQVTM, CDR2 ANQGSEA. The CDR3 spells CSVQRGVLSGTGELFF. Written as DNA, the CDR3 is TGCAGCGTCCAGCGGGGGGTATTGTCGGGGACCGGGGAGCTGTTTTTT.

The V and J genes are TRBV5-1 and TRBJ2-7, with 16 bases that match TRBD2. V was pared by 5 bases and J by 5 bases, with 7 bases of the junction left unmatched. There are 16 residues in the CDR3. In germline, CDR1 is SGHRS, CDR2 YFSETQ. CDR3 nucleotides: TGCGCCAGCAGTGCCGGGACTAGCGGGAGGGCCCACGAGCAGTACTTC. Its protein is CASSAGTSGRAHEQYF. The full variable domain, completed using reference TRBV5-1 and TRBJ2-7, is KAGVTQTPRYLIKTRGQQVTLSCSPISGHRSVSWYQQTPGQGLQFLFEYFSETQRNKGNFPGRFSGRQFSNSRSEMNVSTLELGDSALYLCASSAGTSGRAHEQYFGPGTRLTVT.

The rearrangement links TRBV28 to TRBJ2-2; D is perhaps TRBD2 (5 bases). Per the germline V gene, CDR1 is MDHEN and CDR2 is SYDVKM. Trimming cost V 3 bases and J 4 bases, with 15 bases left between them. CDR3 length equals 16 residues. CDR3 DNA sequence: TGTGCCAGCAGTTTTATTGGGCGGCGGGCCACCGGGGAGCTGTTTTTT. It encodes CASSFIGRRATGELFF.